Below are 30 T cell receptor beta chains sequenced from a single sample in a study of regulatory T cells in long-lasting Graves disease. Time point here: newly diagnosed GD, antithyroid drugs for less than 3 months. The authors made the TCR library using RNA they extracted from PBMCs. Arm-PCR of CDR3 regions and iRepertoire HTBI primers were the basis on which TCR beta libraries were built. In TCRdb, the multiplex PCR reads were re-called with MiXCR into one record per CDR3 protein. Of fewer than 550,000 distinct CDR3 sequences listed, about 16% are singletons. The same data also contributed to another study, on T cells in Graves' hyperthyroidism and ophthalmopathy.

The source was peripheral blood mononuclear cells (PBMCs), collected at new diagnosis, from a patient treated with antithyroid drugs. Receptors originate from a middle-aged woman with Graves disease.

With respect to this clonotype: A far larger clone is just one base off, so this is likely a read error. The J gene is TRBJ2-1, the V gene TRBV11-2; 8 nucleotides agree with TRBD1. Germline V gene lookup returns CDR1 SGHAT and CDR2 FQNNGV. V shed 6 bases, J shed 10 bases, and the junction held 17 bases outside the gene matches. The CDR3 is 16 amino acids. The CDR3 nucleotides are TGTGCCAGCAGACCTACTTCGGGACAGGCCTCCTACGAGCAGTTCTTC. As protein: CASRPTSGQASYEQFF.

V gene TRBV27 combines with J gene TRBJ2-5; TRBD1 matches 8 bases. The CDR3 contains 17 residues. CDR1 and CDR2 (germline): MNHEY, SMNVEV (reference sequence). The V segment lost 8 bases and the J segment 4 bases; nucleotides outside the gene matches: 18. The CDR3 bases are TGTGCCAGCCCCCACCGTCTTTCCAACAGGGGGGCAGAGACCCAGTACTTC. Translating it yields CASPHRLSNRGAETQYF.

This clonotype was counted ten times or more. The chain recombines TRBV19 with TRBJ2-2; possible D gene TRBD2, 5 bases. V shed 9 bases and J shed 4 bases, with 9 bases lying between them. There are 12 residues in the CDR3. The germline V gene encodes CDR1 LNHDA and CDR2 SQIVND (reference sequence). Here the CDR3 reads CASSRGTGELFF. In DNA, the CDR3 is TGTGCCAGCAGCCGGGGCACCGGGGAGCTGTTTTTT.

V gene TRBV10-3 combines with J gene TRBJ2-7, with TRBD2 as a possible D gene (6 bases). The CDR3 is 13 residues long. The V gene lost 3 bases and the J gene lost 4 bases, with 10 bases spanning the gap. Germline V gene lookup returns CDR1 ENHRY and CDR2 SYGVKD. Here the CDR3 reads CAISDLGGYEQYF. The CDR3 DNA reads TGTGCCATCAGTGACCTCGGGGGTTACGAGCAGTACTTC.

This clonotype was counted at least ten times. The rearrangement uses TRBV2 and TRBJ2-2; 7 bases fit TRBD1. Trimming took 6 bases from V and 4 from J; bases not matched to a gene: 5. Germline assignment: CDR1 SNHLY and CDR2 FYNNEI. This CDR3 is 14 amino acids long. As DNA, the CDR3 is TGTGCCAGCAGCGAGGACAGGAGCACCGGGGAGCTGTTTTTT. Translation gives CASSEDRSTGELFF.

Points on this clonotype: With a much larger clone just one base away, this may be a read error. This chain links TRBV19 with TRBJ2-7; a weak D match, TRBD1 (6 bases). The CDR3 loop spans 14 amino acids. The germline gives CDR1 LNHDA, CDR2 SQIVND (reference sequence). This CDR3 reads CASSPRRTVYEQNF. The CDR3 coding sequence is TGTGCCAGTAGTCCCCGACGGACAGTCTACGAGCAGAACTTC.

In this sample, this clonotype turned up a few times. The V and J genes are TRBV3-1 and TRBJ2-5; D gene unclear. CDR3 length: 13 amino acids. CDR1 LGHDT and CDR2 YNNKEL come from the germline V gene (reference sequence). Trimming left V 3 bases short and J 5 bases short, with 10 bases between. The CDR3 bases are TGTGCCAGCAGCCATACCCATGGGGAGACCCAGTACTTC. Amino acid sequence: CASSHTHGETQYF.

This clonotype came up many times. CDR3 nucleotides: TGTGCCAGCAGCTCCGGGACGGACTCCTACGAGCAGTACTTC. Its protein is CASSSGTDSYEQYF. J is TRBJ2-7 and V is TRBV5-6; D possibly uses TRBD1 or TRBD2 (5 bases each). The germline gives CDR1 SGHDT, CDR2 YYEEEE. V was shortened by 3 bases and J by 0 bases, with 10 bases between the two germline ends. CDR3 length: 14 residues.

The sample holds a few counts of this clonotype. The CDR3 DNA follows: TGTGCCAGCAGCCGGGACGACCATCAGCCCCAGCATTTT. This gives the protein CASSRDDHQPQHF. V and J are TRBV6-1 and TRBJ1-5, with a weak D call TRBD1 (5 bases). Trimming removed 6 bases at V and 5 bases at J, with 11 bases between. This CDR3 has 13 residues. Germline values: CDR1 MNHNS, CDR2 SASEGT.

CDR3 sequence: CASSTRTGGYEQYF. CDR3 coding DNA: TGTGCCAGTAGTACCCGGACAGGGGGCTACGAGCAGTACTTC. The V call is TRBV19, the J call TRBJ2-7; 10 nucleotides align to TRBD1. Germline CDR1 and CDR2: LNHDA and SQIVND (reference sequence). J lost 3 bases, V lost 4 bases, and 3 bases had no gene match. The CDR3 spans 14 residues.

In its sample, this clonotype was seen many times. Compared with germline, one end of the junction differs, possibly owing to a read error. The chain carries TRBV2 and TRBJ1-5, with 8 nucleotides matching TRBD1. The CDR3 length is 17 residues. CDR1 is SNHLY and CDR2 is FYNNEI in the germline V gene. In DNA, the CDR3 is TGTGCCAGCAGTGTCGGGGCAGGGGGCCACCTCAATGAGCCCCAGCATTTT. Protein product: CASSVGAGGHLNEPQHF.

Notes on this clonotype: The junction shows a germline mismatch at one end, possibly a read error. The V call is TRBV6-2 or TRBV6-3, the J call TRBJ2-7; tentative D call: TRBD2 (5 bases). Germline lookup yields CDR1 MNHEY and CDR2 SVGEGT. This CDR3 comprises 16 residues. CDR3 residues: CASSHSGRGSSYERYF. The CDR3 nucleotides are TGTGCCAGCAGCCACTCTGGGAGAGGGAGCTCCTACGAGCGGTACTTC.

This clonotype showed up many times. The V call is TRBV6-5, the J call TRBJ2-5, with D possibly TRBD2 on 5 matching bases. Between the trimmed V and J ends, which lost 2 bases and 2 bases, there was a span of 6 bases. Germline loops: CDR1 MNHEY, CDR2 SVGAGI. The CDR3 is 13 residues long. This CDR3 reads CASSYPGQETQYF. CDR3 DNA: TGTGCCAGCAGTTACCCGGGGCAAGAGACCCAGTACTTC.

This clonotype was recorded at least ten times. The chain couples TRBV30 to TRBJ1-5, with TRBD1 identical over 9 bases. This CDR3 is built from 15 residues. J lost 4 bases, V lost 3 bases, and 7 bases had no gene match. Germline CDR1 and CDR2: GTSNPN and SVGIG (reference sequence). CDR3 DNA sequence: TGTGCCTGGAGCCCCGGGACAGGGAGGAATCAGCCCCAGCATTTT. Its translation is CAWSPGTGRNQPQHF.

Ten or more counts support this clonotype. The chain recombines TRBV6-1 with TRBJ2-5; D may correspond to TRBD1 or TRBD2 (6 bases each). The germline V gene has CDR1 MNHNS and CDR2 SASEGT. V lost 6 bases and J 4 bases, leaving 15 bases between the germline ends. This CDR3 has 14 residues. The CDR3 sequence: CASRKTGRRETQYF. CDR3 in DNA: TGTGCCAGCAGGAAAACAGGGAGGCGAGAGACCCAGTACTTC.

This clonotype was counted a few times. This chain connects TRBV19 to TRBJ1-6, with TRBD1 as a possible D gene (5 bases). The V and J ends lost 3 bases and 7 bases respectively, with 16 bases between them. CDR1 is LNHDA, CDR2 SQIVND, per germline (reference sequence). This CDR3 has 16 residues. This CDR3 reads CASSIQTGTGNSPLHF. The DNA for the CDR3 is TGTGCCAGTAGTATTCAAACTGGGACGGGAAATTCACCCCTCCACTTT.

This chain links TRBV12-3 or TRBV12-4 with TRBJ2-2, with D unresolved. The CDR3 is made up of 14 amino acids. V lost 0 bases and J 1 base, leaving 3 bases between the germline ends. DNA of the CDR3: TGTGCCAGCAGTTTAGCCAGGAACACCGGGGAGCTGTTTTTT. Its translation: CASSLARNTGELFF.

On this clonotype itself: A much larger clone lies a single base off, so this may be a read error. V is TRBV12-3 or TRBV12-4 and J is TRBJ2-2, with D unclear. This CDR3 spans 14 amino acids. With 8 bases removed from V and 8 bases from J, the gap between germline ends came to 18 bases. The CDR3 reads CASGGVLGEGELFF. The CDR3 region has the DNA TGTGCCAGCGGCGGTGTCTTGGGTGAAGGGGAGCTGTTTTTT.

There are many counts of this clonotype. V and J are TRBV6-2 or TRBV6-3 and TRBJ2-1; no clear D. V shed 2 bases and J shed 4 bases, with 6 bases lying between them. The CDR3 has 13 amino acids. The germline gives CDR1 MNHEY, CDR2 SVGEGT. The CDR3 region is CASSYEAYNEQFF. As DNA, the CDR3 is TGTGCCAGCAGTTACGAGGCTTACAATGAGCAGTTCTTC.

This clonotype has only a few counts. This chain connects TRBV28 to TRBJ2-7, with TRBD1 matching over 9 bases. Germline CDR1 is MDHEN and CDR2 is SYDVKM. V was pared by 5 bases and J by 3 bases, with 11 bases of the junction left unmatched. CDR3 length: 16 amino acids. CDR3 amino acids: CASSETGQGQNYEQYF. The DNA for the CDR3 is TGTGCCAGCAGTGAAACCGGACAGGGGCAAAACTACGAGCAGTACTTC.

A word on this clonotype: Relative to the germline gene, one junction end is altered; a read error may explain this. CDR3 nucleotides: TGTGCCACCAGTGATTCTAGCGGGGGGAAACACAATGAGCAGTACTTC. As protein: CATSDSSGGKHNEQYF. This sequence joins TRBV2 and TRBJ2-7; 11 bases map to TRBD2. This CDR3 region has 16 residues. Looked up from germline, CDR1 is SNHLY and CDR2 is FYNNEI.

This clonotype was recorded many times. This rearrangement joins TRBV11-1 to TRBJ1-1; D remains unclear. V was pared by 2 bases and J by 6 bases, with 7 bases between. Germline V CDR1 and CDR2: SGHAT, FQDESV (reference sequence). This CDR3 comprises 12 residues. The CDR3 DNA reads TGTGCCAGCAGCTTAAACAATCCTGAAGCTTTCTTT. Encoded protein: CASSLNNPEAFF.

This sequence joins TRBV19 and TRBJ1-6; possible D gene TRBD1, 5 bases. The CDR3 runs to 15 residues. CDR1 is LNHDA and CDR2 is SQIVND in the germline V gene (reference sequence). V dropped 5 bases and J dropped 0 bases, with 8 bases sitting between them. The CDR3 DNA reads TGTGCCAGTAGTGAGGACATCTCCTATAATTCACCCCTCCACTTT. This codes for CASSEDISYNSPLHF.

This clonotype has at least ten counts. The gene calls are TRBV3-1 and TRBJ1-5, with D tentatively TRBD1 (5 bases). CDR1 is LGHDT and CDR2 is YNNKEL in the germline V gene (reference sequence). Trimming shortened V by 4 bases and J by 6 bases, and 19 bases separated the two germline ends. The CDR3 has 16 amino acids. CDR3 residues: CASSLGPVGQGQPQHF. The DNA for the CDR3 is TGTGCCAGCAGCCTCGGGCCGGTGGGGCAAGGTCAGCCCCAGCATTTT.

J is TRBJ2-7 and V is TRBV4-1; D ambiguous. V dropped 0 bases and J dropped 2 bases, with 11 bases sitting between them. This CDR3 has 15 amino acids. CDR1 is MGHRA and CDR2 is YSYEKL in the germline V gene. The CDR3 sequence is CASSQESASTYEQYF. The CDR3 bases are TGCGCCAGCAGCCAAGAGTCAGCGTCTACCTACGAGCAGTACTTC.

This clonotype came up many times. The rearrangement uses TRBV12-3 or TRBV12-4 and TRBJ1-2; the D is unclear. This CDR3 has 13 residues. The ends were cut back, 3 bases at V and 3 bases at J, with 8 bases in the middle. CDR3 sequence (DNA): TGTGCCAGCAGTTTTACAGAGGACTATGGCTACACCTTC. Residues: CASSFTEDYGYTF.

This clonotype was detected only a few times. At one end the junction does not follow the germline gene, possibly because of a read error. The chain is built from TRBV6-1 and TRBJ1-4, with TRBD1 as a possible D gene (6 bases). Looked up from germline, CDR1 is MNHNS and CDR2 is SASEGT. The CDR3 totals 16 residues. The CDR3 bases are TGTGCCAGCAGTGAAGCGGGAGGGGGTACTAATGAAAAACTGTCTTTT. This encodes CASSEAGGGTNEKLSF.

V usage is TRBV15 and J usage is TRBJ1-5; D is unclear. The V gene lost 0 bases and the J gene lost 2 bases, with 11 bases spanning the gap. The CDR3 sequence is 16 residues long. In germline, CDR1 is LNHNV, CDR2 YYDKDF (reference sequence). The CDR3 here is CATSRDEVAGNQPQHF. CDR3 in DNA: TGTGCCACCAGCAGAGATGAGGTAGCGGGCAATCAGCCCCAGCATTTT.

This rearrangement joins TRBV5-5 to TRBJ1-6; no firm D call. The ends were cut back, 2 bases at V and 5 bases at J, with 11 bases in the middle. This CDR3 region has 15 residues. In germline, CDR1 is SGHKS, CDR2 YYEKEE (reference sequence). CDR3 DNA sequence: TGTGCCAGCAGCTTTGGGGAACTACATAATTCACCCCTCCACTTT. This encodes CASSFGELHNSPLHF.

This clonotype was observed at least ten times. DNA of the CDR3: TGTGCCATCAGTGATGACAGGGGATTAGATGGCTACACCTTC. This encodes CAISDDRGLDGYTF. The chain recombines TRBV10-3 with TRBJ1-2, with 8 positions matching TRBD1. V lost 3 bases to trimming and J lost 6 bases; unmatched junction nucleotides: 6. Germline values: CDR1 ENHRY, CDR2 SYGVKD. This CDR3 spans 14 amino acids.